This is a list of T cell receptor beta chains from one sample in a study of cytomegalovirus exposure and HLA in healthy donors. The repertoire was sequenced with immunoSEQ multiplex PCR; TCRdb's copy has only in-frame clones and lacks some. The table has about 140,000 clones, about 78% seen once. The sequencing input was PBMCs. The receptors shown here come from a middle-aged man in good health and CMV-seropositive. Each CDR3 is given with its conserved first and last residue. The D gene is left open where the match is weak. Rows may omit the clone size; those that give it use once, few, many or a size class.

D	size	V	length	J	CDR3	DNA
TRBD1	NA	TRBV6-1	20	TRBJ2-6	CASSADRTGTGRSGANVLTF	TGTGCCAGCAGTGCAGATAGAACCGGGACAGGGCGCTCTGGGGCCAACGTCCTGACTTTC
TRBD1	NA	TRBV19	16	TRBJ1-5	CASSIEDRGLNQPQHF	TGTGCCAGTAGTATCGAAGACAGGGGGCTTAATCAGCCCCAGCATTTT
NA	NA	TRBV27	13	TRBJ1-1	CASSLDIGTEAFF	TGTGCCAGCAGTTTGGACATTGGCACTGAAGCTTTCTTT
TRBD1	NA	TRBV6-1	13	TRBJ1-2	CAGTAYSNYGYTF	TGTGCCGGGACAGCGTATTCTAACTATGGCTACACCTTC
TRBD2	NA	TRBV7-9	18	TRBJ2-7	CASSSLAGPPDLRYEQYF	TGTGCCAGCAGCTCTTTAGCGGGGCCCCCCGACCTACGCTACGAGCAGTACTTC
TRBD1	NA	TRBV11-2	15	TRBJ2-5	CASSLVRTGIETQYF	TGTGCCAGCAGCTTAGTTCGGACAGGGATAGAGACCCAGTACTTC
TRBD1	NA	TRBV7-2	17	TRBJ2-7	CAPRPLDAQGATYEQYF	TGTGCCCCCAGGCCACTAGACGCCCAGGGGGCAACCTACGAGCAGTACTTC
TRBD2	NA	TRBV4-3	15	TRBJ2-2	CASSQGLAVTGELFF	TGCGCCAGCAGCCAAGGACTAGCGGTTACCGGGGAGCTGTTTTTT
TRBD1	NA	TRBV2	14	TRBJ2-5	CASSLQGAEETQYF	TGTGCCAGCAGCCTACAGGGGGCGGAAGAGACCCAGTACTTC
NA	NA	TRBV5-1	13	TRBJ1-2	CASSHAGDKSYTF	TGCGCCAGCAGCCACGCCGGGGACAAATCCTACACCTTC
NA	NA	TRBV7-2	15	TRBJ2-3	CASSSWADSTDTQYF	TGTGCCAGCAGCTCCTGGGCAGATAGCACAGATACGCAGTATTTT
NA	NA	TRBV9	15	TRBJ2-3	CASSVGSRAPDTQYF	TGTGCCAGCAGCGTAGGGAGCAGGGCCCCAGATACGCAGTATTTT
NA	few	TRBV5-6	14	TRBJ2-5	CASSNRGGAETQYF	TGTGCCAGCAGCAACAGGGGGGGGGCGGAGACCCAGTACTTC
NA	NA	TRBV5-1	16	TRBJ1-4	CASSYGGAATNEKLFF	TGCGCCAGCAGCTACGGGGGAGCTGCAACTAATGAAAAACTGTTTTTT
TRBD1	NA	TRBV5-1	14	TRBJ2-7	CASSTGQGTYEQYF	TGCGCCAGCAGCACAGGACAGGGCACCTACGAGCAGTACTTC
NA	NA	TRBV7-9	18	TRBJ1-1	CASSFNAVAGQMNTEAFF	TGTGCCAGCAGCTTTAACGCGGTGGCCGGACAGATGAACACTGAAGCTTTCTTC
TRBD1	NA	TRBV7-6	15	TRBJ1-5	CASSLDEGADQPQHF	TGTGCCAGCAGCTTAGATGAGGGGGCGGATCAGCCCCAGCATTTT
TRBD2	NA	TRBV6-5	14	TRBJ2-1	CASSYDSGYNEQFF	TGTGCCAGCAGTTACGATAGCGGGTACAATGAGCAGTTCTTC
TRBD2	NA	TRBV30	15	TRBJ2-3	CAWSGLAGWSDTQYF	TGTGCCTGGAGTGGGCTAGCGGGATGGTCAGATACGCAGTATTTT
TRBD1	NA	TRBV30	14	TRBJ2-7	CASTQGAGSYEQYF	TGTGCCTCGACACAGGGGGCTGGCTCCTACGAGCAGTACTTC
NA	NA	TRBV18	13	TRBJ2-1	CASSPQYYNEQFF	TGTGCCAGCTCGCCGCAGTACTACAATGAGCAGTTCTTC
NA	NA	TRBV6-5	14	TRBJ2-7	CASRRQRNSYEQYF	TGTGCCAGCAGACGACAAAGGAACTCCTACGAGCAGTACTTC
TRBD1	NA	TRBV6-1	15	TRBJ1-5	CASRKTGLNNQPQHF	TGTGCCAGCAGGAAGACAGGGCTCAACAATCAGCCCCAGCATTTT
TRBD1	few	TRBV5-5	13	TRBJ1-2	CASSFRDREGYTF	TGTGCCAGCAGCTTCCGGGACAGGGAGGGCTACACCTTC
NA	NA	TRBV30	16	TRBJ2-2	CAWTLKQGLNTGELFF	TGTGCCTGGACCTTGAAACAGGGACTAAACACCGGGGAGCTGTTTTTT
TRBD2	NA	TRBV5-4	15	TRBJ2-5	CASSLRVGGIGTQYF	TGTGCCAGCAGCTTGAGGGTGGGGGGGATAGGGACCCAGTACTTC
TRBD1	NA	TRBV9	15	TRBJ1-5	CASSAGQNSNQPQHF	TGTGCCAGCAGCGCGGGACAGAATAGCAATCAGCCCCAGCATTTT
NA	NA	TRBV6-6	13	TRBJ1-2	CASFLGGALGYTF	TGTGCCAGCTTCTTGGGGGGGGCGCTTGGCTACACCTTC
NA	NA	TRBV6-5	13	TRBJ2-5	CASSYWAEETQYF	TGTGCCAGCAGTTACTGGGCAGAAGAGACCCAGTACTTC
NA	NA	TRBV19	13	TRBJ1-4	CASSGSFNEKLFF	TGTGCCAGTAGTGGGAGTTTTAATGAAAAACTGTTTTTT
TRBD1	NA	TRBV28	14	TRBJ1-5	CASRLTGYNQPQHF	TGTGCCAGCAGGTTGACAGGGTACAATCAGCCCCAGCATTTT
NA	few	TRBV6-6	13	TRBJ2-7	CASSSGTNYEQYF	TGTGCCAGCAGTTCCGGGACAAACTACGAGCAGTACTTC
TRBD1	NA	TRBV5-4	13	TRBJ2-7	CASSLDRVSEQYF	TGTGCCAGCAGCTTAGACAGGGTGAGCGAGCAGTACTTC
NA	NA	TRBV5-4	15	TRBJ1-5	CASSLAGQPREAQHF	TGTGCCAGCAGCTTGGCCGGACAGCCTCGTGAGGCCCAGCATTTT
NA	NA	TRBV9	16	TRBJ2-3	CASSVGQTRITDTQYF	TGTGCCAGCAGCGTAGGGCAGACTAGAATCACAGATACGCAGTATTTT
NA	NA	TRBV5-1	14	TRBJ2-2	CASSLAGNTGELFF	TGCGCCAGCAGCTTGGCAGGAAACACCGGGGAGCTGTTTTTT
NA	NA	TRBV27	14	TRBJ1-1	CASSFRGGNTEAFF	TGTGCCAGCAGTTTTCGAGGGGGAAACACTGAAGCTTTCTTT
NA	NA	TRBV5-6	17	TRBJ2-1	CASSLLARGGRNHEQFF	TGTGCCAGCAGCTTGTTGGCCCGCGGGGGCCGGAATCATGAGCAGTTCTTC
NA	NA	TRBV6-5	14	TRBJ2-7	CASSQVGTGAFVNF	NA
TRBD2	NA	TRBV7-8	18	TRBJ2-2	CASSLVGRGSRGTGELFF	TGTGCCAGCAGCTTAGTGGGCCGCGGGAGTAGGGGCACCGGGGAGCTGTTTTTT
TRBD1	NA	TRBV4-3	15	TRBJ1-2	CASSQEWSQGNGYTF	TGCGCCAGCAGCCAAGAGTGGTCACAGGGGAATGGCTACACCTTC
NA	NA	TRBV6-1	16	TRBJ2-7	CASSDPRLGSSYEQYF	TGTGCCAGCAGTGACCCTCGACTCGGATCCTCCTACGAGCAGTACTTC
TRBD1	NA	TRBV6-6	15	TRBJ1-3	CASSQTGGSGNTIYF	TGTGCCAGCAGCCAGACAGGGGGCTCTGGAAACACCATATATTTT
TRBD2	NA	TRBV7-8	15	TRBJ2-7	CASSLGTSGSYEQYF	TGTGCCAGCAGCCTCGGGACTAGCGGCTCCTACGAGCAGTACTTC
TRBD2	once	TRBV30	15	TRBJ2-1	CAWSVLAGNYNEQFF	TGTGCCTGGAGTGTACTAGCGGGAAACTACAATGAGCAGTTCTTC
TRBD2	NA	TRBV9	18	TRBJ2-1	CASSVVGTSGSSYNEQFF	TGTGCCAGCAGCGTAGTAGGGACGAGCGGGAGCTCCTACAATGAGCAGTTCTTC